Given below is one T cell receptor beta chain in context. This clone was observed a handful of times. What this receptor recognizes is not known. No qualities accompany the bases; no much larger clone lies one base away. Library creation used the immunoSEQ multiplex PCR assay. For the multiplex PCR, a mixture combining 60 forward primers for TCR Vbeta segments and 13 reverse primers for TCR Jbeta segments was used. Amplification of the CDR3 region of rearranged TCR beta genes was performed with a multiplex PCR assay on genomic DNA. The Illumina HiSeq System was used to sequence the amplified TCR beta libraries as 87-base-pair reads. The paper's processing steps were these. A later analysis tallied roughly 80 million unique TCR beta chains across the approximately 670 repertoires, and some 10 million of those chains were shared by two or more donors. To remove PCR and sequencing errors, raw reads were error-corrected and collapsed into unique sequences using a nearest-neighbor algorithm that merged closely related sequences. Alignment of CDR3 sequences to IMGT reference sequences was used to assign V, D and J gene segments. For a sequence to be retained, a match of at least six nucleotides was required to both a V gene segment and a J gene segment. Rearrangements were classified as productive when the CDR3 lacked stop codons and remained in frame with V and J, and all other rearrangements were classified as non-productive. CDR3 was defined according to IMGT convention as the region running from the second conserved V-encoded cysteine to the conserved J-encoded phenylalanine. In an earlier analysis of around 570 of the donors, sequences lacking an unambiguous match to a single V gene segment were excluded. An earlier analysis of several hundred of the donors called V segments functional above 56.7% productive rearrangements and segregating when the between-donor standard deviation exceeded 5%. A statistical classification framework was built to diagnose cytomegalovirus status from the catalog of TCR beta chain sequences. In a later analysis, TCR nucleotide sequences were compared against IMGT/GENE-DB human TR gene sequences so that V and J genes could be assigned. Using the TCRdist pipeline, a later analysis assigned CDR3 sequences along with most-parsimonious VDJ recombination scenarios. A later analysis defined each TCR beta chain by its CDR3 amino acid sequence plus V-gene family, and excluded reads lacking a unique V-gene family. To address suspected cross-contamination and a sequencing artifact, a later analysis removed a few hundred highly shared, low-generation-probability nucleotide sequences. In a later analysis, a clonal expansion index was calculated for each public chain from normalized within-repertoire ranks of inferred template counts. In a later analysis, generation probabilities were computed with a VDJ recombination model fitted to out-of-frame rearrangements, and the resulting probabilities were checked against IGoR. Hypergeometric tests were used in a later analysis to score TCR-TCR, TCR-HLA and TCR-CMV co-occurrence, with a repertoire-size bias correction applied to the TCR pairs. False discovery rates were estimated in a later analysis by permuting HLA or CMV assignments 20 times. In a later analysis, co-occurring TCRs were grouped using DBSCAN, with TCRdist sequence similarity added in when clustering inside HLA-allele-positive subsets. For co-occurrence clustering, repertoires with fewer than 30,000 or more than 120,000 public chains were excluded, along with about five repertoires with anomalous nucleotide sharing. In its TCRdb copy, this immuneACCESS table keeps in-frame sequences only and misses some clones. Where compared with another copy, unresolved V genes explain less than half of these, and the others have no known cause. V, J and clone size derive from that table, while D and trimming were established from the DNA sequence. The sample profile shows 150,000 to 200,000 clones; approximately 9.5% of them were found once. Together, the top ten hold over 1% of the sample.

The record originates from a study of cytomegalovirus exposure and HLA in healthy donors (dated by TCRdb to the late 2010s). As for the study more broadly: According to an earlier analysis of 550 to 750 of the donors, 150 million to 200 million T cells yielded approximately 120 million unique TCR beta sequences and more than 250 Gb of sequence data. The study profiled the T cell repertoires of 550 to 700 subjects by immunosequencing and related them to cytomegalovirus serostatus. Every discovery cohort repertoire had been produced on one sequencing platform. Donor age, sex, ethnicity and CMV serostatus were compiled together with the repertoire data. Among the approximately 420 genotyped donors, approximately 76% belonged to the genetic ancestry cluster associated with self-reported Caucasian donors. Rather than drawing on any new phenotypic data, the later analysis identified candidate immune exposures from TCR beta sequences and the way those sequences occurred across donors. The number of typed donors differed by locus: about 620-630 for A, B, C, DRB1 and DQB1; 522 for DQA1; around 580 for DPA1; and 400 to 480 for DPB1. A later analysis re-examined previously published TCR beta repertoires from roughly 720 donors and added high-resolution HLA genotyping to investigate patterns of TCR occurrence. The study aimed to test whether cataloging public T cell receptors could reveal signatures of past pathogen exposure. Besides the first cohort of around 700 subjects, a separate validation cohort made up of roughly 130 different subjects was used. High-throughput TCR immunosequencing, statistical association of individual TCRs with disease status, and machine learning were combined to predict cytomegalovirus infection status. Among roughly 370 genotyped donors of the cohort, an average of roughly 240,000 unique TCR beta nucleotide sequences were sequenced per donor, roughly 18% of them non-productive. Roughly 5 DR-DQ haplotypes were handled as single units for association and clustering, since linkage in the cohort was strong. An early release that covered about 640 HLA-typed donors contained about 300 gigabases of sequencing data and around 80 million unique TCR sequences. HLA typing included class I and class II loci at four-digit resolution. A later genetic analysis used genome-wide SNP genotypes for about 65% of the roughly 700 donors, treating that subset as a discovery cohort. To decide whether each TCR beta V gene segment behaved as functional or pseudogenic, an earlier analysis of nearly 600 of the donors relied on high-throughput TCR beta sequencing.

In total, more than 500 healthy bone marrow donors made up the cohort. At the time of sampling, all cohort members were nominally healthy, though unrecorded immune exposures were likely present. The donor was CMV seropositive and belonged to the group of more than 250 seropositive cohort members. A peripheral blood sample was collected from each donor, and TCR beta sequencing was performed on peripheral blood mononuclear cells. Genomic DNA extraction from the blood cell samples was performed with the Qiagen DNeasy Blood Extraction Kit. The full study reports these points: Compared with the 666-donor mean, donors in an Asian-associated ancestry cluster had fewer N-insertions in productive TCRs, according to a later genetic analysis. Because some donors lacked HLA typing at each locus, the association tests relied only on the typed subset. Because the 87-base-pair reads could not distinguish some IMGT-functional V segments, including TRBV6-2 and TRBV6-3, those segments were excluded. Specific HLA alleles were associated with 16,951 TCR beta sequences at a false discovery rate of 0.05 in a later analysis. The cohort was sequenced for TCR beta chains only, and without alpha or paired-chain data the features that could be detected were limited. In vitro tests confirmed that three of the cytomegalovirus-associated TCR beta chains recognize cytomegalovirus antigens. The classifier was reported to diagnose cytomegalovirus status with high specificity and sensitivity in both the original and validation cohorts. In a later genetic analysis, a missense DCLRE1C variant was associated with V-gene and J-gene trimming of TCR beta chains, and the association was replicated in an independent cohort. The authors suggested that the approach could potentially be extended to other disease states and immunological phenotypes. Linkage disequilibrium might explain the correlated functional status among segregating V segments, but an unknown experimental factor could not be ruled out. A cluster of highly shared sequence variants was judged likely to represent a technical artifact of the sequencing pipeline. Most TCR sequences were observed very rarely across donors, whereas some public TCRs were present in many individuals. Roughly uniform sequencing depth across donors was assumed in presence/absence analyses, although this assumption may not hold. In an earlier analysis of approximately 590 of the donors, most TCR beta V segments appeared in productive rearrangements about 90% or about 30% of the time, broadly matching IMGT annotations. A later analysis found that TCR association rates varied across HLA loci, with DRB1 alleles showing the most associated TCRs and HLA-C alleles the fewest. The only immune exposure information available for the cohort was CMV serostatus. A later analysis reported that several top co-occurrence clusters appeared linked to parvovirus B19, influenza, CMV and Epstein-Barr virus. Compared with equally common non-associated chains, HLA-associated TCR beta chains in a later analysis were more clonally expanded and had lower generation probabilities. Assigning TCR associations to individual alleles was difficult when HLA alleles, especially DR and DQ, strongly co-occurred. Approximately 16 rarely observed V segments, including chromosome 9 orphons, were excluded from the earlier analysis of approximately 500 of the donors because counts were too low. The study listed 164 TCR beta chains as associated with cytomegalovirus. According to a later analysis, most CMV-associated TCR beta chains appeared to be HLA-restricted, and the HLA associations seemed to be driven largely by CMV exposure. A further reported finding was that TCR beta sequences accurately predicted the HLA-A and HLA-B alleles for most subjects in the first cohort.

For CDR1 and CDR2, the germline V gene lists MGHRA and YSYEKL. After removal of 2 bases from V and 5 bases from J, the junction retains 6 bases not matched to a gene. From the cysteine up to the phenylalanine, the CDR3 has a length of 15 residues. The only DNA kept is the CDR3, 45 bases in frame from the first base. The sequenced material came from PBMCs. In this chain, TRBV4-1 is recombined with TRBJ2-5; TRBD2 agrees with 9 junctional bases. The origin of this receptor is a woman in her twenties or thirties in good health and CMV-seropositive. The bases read TGCGCCAGCAGCCAAATGGGACTAGCTGCCGAGACCCAGTACTTC. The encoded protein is CASSQMGLAAETQYF.